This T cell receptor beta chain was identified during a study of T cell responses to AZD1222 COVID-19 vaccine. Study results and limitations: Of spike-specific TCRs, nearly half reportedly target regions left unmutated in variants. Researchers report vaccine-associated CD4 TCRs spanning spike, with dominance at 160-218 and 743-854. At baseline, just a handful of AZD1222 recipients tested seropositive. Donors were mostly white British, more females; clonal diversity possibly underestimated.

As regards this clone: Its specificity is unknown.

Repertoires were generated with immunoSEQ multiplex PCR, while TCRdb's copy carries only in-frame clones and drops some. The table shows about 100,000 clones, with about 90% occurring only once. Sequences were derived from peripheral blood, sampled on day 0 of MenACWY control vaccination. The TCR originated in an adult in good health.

The CDR3 sequence is CASSLWGQGGDTQYF. In nucleotides, the CDR3 is TGTGCCAGCAGTTTATGGGGACAGGGGGGAGATACGCAGTATTTT. The chain combines TRBV28 with TRBJ2-3; 11 nucleotides align to TRBD1. This CDR3 is built from 15 residues. Germline V gene lookup returns CDR1 MDHEN and CDR2 SYDVKM. Trimming took 0 bases from V and 5 from J; bases not matched to a gene: 1. The complete variable domain, with remaining parts taken from reference TRBV28 and TRBJ2-3, reads DVKVTQSSRYLVKRTGEKVFLECVQDMDHENMFWYRQDPGLGLRLIYFSYDVKMKEKGDIPEGYSVSREKKERFSLILESASTNQTSMYLCASSLWGQGGDTQYFGPGTRLTVL.